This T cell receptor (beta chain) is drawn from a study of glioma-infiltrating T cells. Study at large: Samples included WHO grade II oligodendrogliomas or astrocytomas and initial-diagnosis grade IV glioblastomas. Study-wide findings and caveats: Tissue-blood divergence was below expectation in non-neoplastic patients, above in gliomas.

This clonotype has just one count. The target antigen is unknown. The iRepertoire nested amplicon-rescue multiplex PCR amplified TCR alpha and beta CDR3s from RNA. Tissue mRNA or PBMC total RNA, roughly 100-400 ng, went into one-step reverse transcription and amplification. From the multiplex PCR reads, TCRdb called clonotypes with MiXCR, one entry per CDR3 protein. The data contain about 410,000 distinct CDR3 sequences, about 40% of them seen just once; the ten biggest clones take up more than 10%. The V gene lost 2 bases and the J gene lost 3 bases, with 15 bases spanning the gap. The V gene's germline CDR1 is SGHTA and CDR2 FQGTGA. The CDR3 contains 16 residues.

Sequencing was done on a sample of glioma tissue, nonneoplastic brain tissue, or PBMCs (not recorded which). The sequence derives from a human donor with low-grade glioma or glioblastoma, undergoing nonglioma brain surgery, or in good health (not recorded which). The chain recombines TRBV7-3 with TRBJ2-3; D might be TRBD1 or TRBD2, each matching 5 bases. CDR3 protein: CASSLSGTIGTDTQYF. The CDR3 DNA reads TGTGCCAGCAGCTTATCCGGGACCATCGGTACAGATACGCAGTATTTT.